The T cell receptor (beta chain) under discussion was sequenced for a study of blood T cell repertoires in COVID-19. About the research overall: The study drew acute and convalescent COVID-19 samples from the United States, Italy and Spain. In each case, the material was cDNA or gDNA derived from T cells, B-cell-depleted T cells, or PBMCs.

Per germline, CDR1 PRHDT and CDR2 FYEKMQ (reference sequence). The CDR3 runs 14 residues. V was clipped by 5 bases and J by 5 bases, with 13 bases between them. Study processing details: Estimates of nucleated cell counts were drawn from the amplification of reference gene primers. Sequencing used immunoSEQ multiplex PCR; TCRdb keeps in-frame clones, though not all of them. V and J calls and clone size come straight from that table; D and trimming were deduced from the DNA. The repertoire includes under 350,000 clones, roughly 85% of them detected once, and roughly 4.6% sits in the top ten. The J gene is TRBJ2-1, the V gene TRBV13; D gene unclear. Sequencing input: peripheral blood. This receptor was obtained from a man aged 55 to 70 who had recovered from COVID-19. This CDR3 reads CASSTPPNHNEQFF. DNA for the CDR3: TGTGCCAGCAGCACCCCCCCTAACCACAATGAGCAGTTCTTC. The full variable domain, with the rest looked up from reference TRBV13 and TRBJ2-1, is AAGVIQSPRHLIKEKRETATLKCYPIPRHDTVYWYQQGPGQDPQFLISFYEKMQSDKGSIPDRFSAQQFSDYHSELNMSSLELGDSALYFCASSTPPNHNEQFFGPGTRLTVL.